These 25 T cell receptor beta chains share one sample of origin, sequenced in a study of T cell responses to AZD1222 COVID-19 vaccine. The data were produced by immunoSEQ multiplex PCR, yet TCRdb's version contains in-frame clones alone and is incomplete. The table includes about 96,000 clones, about 90% detected once. The material was peripheral blood, obtained on day 0 of MenACWY control vaccination. These receptor sequences come from an adult in good health.

This chain joins TRBV5-1 and TRBJ1-3; no clear D. Germline CDR1 SGHRS, CDR2 YFSETQ. The CDR3 covers 15 residues. V shed 0 bases and J shed 4 bases, with 11 bases lying between them. The CDR3 bases are TGCGCCAGCAGCTTGGGGGTGAATAGGGGAAACACCATATATTTT. As protein: CASSLGVNRGNTIYF.

The V and J genes are TRBV7-9 and TRBJ2-7; D may be TRBD1 (5 bases). The CDR3 is made up of 13 amino acids. Between the trimmed V and J ends, which lost 0 bases and 8 bases, there was a span of 11 bases. CDR1 is SEHNR and CDR2 is FQNEAQ in the germline V gene (reference sequence). The CDR3 sequence: CASSLATAAKQYF. In DNA form, the CDR3 reads TGTGCCAGCAGCTTAGCGACAGCCGCGAAGCAGTACTTC.

The rearrangement joins TRBV10-3 to TRBJ1-2; tentative D call: TRBD1 (5 bases). This CDR3 contains 13 residues. The V gene lost 4 bases and the J gene lost 4 bases, with 10 bases spanning the gap. Germline CDR1 is ENHRY and CDR2 is SYGVKD. The CDR3 sequence is CAISVGGGYGYTF. The CDR3 bases are TGTGCCATCAGTGTTGGGGGAGGCTATGGCTACACCTTC.

This clone was recorded only once. V and J are TRBV4-2 and TRBJ1-2; D gene ambiguous. The V and J ends lost 1 base and 1 base respectively, with 25 bases between them. CDR1 and CDR2 from the germline V gene are LGHNA and YNFKEQ. The CDR3 totals 20 residues. The CDR3 protein is CASSQGSWTAGVGFNYGYTF. The CDR3 DNA follows: TGTGCCAGCAGCCAAGGGTCGTGGACCGCTGGGGTAGGCTTTAACTATGGCTACACCTTC.

The DNA of the CDR3 is TGCAGCGCCGCGAGCCCCAATGGCTACACCTTC. Translated: CSAASPNGYTF. The chain employs TRBV20-1 and TRBJ1-2; D not resolved. This CDR3 comprises 11 residues. Germline V lookup: CDR1 DFQATT, CDR2 SNEGSKA (reference sequence).

The chain couples TRBV6-1 to TRBJ2-5; the match to TRBD2 covers 9 bases. With V trimmed by 1 base and J by 0 bases, 12 bases remained unmatched. The CDR3 is made up of 19 amino acids. Germline values: CDR1 MNHNS, CDR2 SASEGT. CDR3 bases: TGTGCCAGCAGTGAAGAGTTGTGGGGAGCGGGGGGATACCAAGAGACCCAGTACTTC. It is translated as CASSEELWGAGGYQETQYF.

This clone was recorded only once. This chain uses TRBV16 with TRBJ1-4; 9 bases are shared with TRBD1. Germline V CDR1 and CDR2: KGHSY, FQNENV. Losses at the gene ends were 0 bases for V and 8 bases for J; bases not matched to a gene: 4. This CDR3 has 15 residues. The CDR3 is CASSQSETGGEKLFF. Here the CDR3 DNA reads TGTGCCAGCAGCCAATCAGAGACAGGGGGAGAAAAACTGTTTTTT.

The chain uses TRBV28 and TRBJ2-4, with 7 positions matching TRBD1. Germline trimming cut 6 bases from V and 7 bases from J; bases unmatched to any gene: 9. The V gene's germline CDR1 is MDHEN and CDR2 SYDVKM. CDR3 length: 14 residues. CDR3 in amino acids: CASSRRTGLNIQYF. DNA for the CDR3: TGTGCCAGCAGCCGACGGACAGGTTTGAACATTCAGTACTTC.

The gene calls are TRBV19 and TRBJ1-6; D perhaps matches TRBD1 (5 bases). This CDR3 has 15 amino acids. Germline lookup yields CDR1 LNHDA and CDR2 SQIVND (reference sequence). With 4 bases removed from V and 5 bases from J, the gap between germline ends came to 12 bases. The CDR3 DNA reads as TGTGCCAGTAGTACCCGTGGGGGTCATAATTCACCCCTCCACTTT. It is translated as CASSTRGGHNSPLHF.

This chain uses TRBV28 with TRBJ2-6; D gene uncertain. Germline CDR1 is MDHEN and CDR2 is SYDVKM. The V and J ends lost 5 bases and 6 bases respectively, with 11 bases between them. CDR3 length: 14 residues. This CDR3 is CASSTPSPANVLTF. The DNA for the CDR3 is TGTGCCAGCAGTACCCCCTCCCCGGCCAACGTCCTGACTTTC.

The gene calls are TRBV7-2 and TRBJ1-3, with D maybe TRBD1 (6 bases). Germline V lookup: CDR1 SGHTA, CDR2 FQGNSA. V lost 4 bases and J lost 4, with 8 bases in between. The CDR3 runs to 13 residues. The CDR3 protein is CASSSGVGNTIYF. The CDR3 DNA reads TGTGCCAGCAGCTCAGGGGTAGGAAACACCATATATTTT.

This chain uses TRBV5-1 with TRBJ2-5; tentative D call: TRBD1 (7 bases). Germline assignment: CDR1 SGHRS and CDR2 YFSETQ. The V and J ends lost 3 bases and 5 bases respectively, with 20 bases between them. This CDR3 is 16 amino acids long. CDR3 DNA: TGCGCCAGCAGCTCTGGTCCGGAGACAGGGAGGGAGACCCAGTACTTC. This gives the protein CASSSGPETGRETQYF.

The chain recombines TRBV6-5 with TRBJ1-2; 8 bases agree with TRBD1. This CDR3 has 15 amino acids. Unmatched junction bases numbered 7, after V lost 5 bases and J lost 2 bases. Germline CDR1 is MNHEY and CDR2 is SVGAGI. The CDR3 nucleotides are TGTGCCAGCAGTCGAAACCAGGGGGCCAACTATGGCTACACCTTC. This encodes CASSRNQGANYGYTF.

CDR3 nucleotide sequence: TGTGCCAGCAGTCCCTCAGAGGCGAGCAATCAGCCCCAGCATTTT. This codes for CASSPSEASNQPQHF. The chain carries TRBV6-5 and TRBJ1-5; D uncertain. CDR1 is MNHEY and CDR2 is SVGAGI in the germline V gene. The CDR3 spans 15 residues. Trimming removed 5 bases at V and 1 base at J, with 12 bases between.

The chain couples TRBV2 to TRBJ2-5; TRBD1 agrees at 7 bases. The germline V gene encodes CDR1 SNHLY and CDR2 FYNNEI. V shed 6 bases, J shed 2 bases, and the junction held 6 bases outside the gene matches. This CDR3 spans 14 amino acids. CDR3 protein: CASRPGTVQETQYF. CDR3 nucleotide sequence: TGTGCCAGCAGACCCGGGACAGTACAAGAGACCCAGTACTTC.

This clone was observed once. This chain connects TRBV28 to TRBJ2-7; TRBD1 aligns across 7 bases. Trimming cost V 6 bases and J 5 bases; bases outside gene matches: 7. CDR1 is MDHEN, CDR2 SYDVKM, per germline. The CDR3 covers 13 residues. The CDR3 here is CASSDRARDEQYF. In DNA, the CDR3 is TGTGCCAGCAGCGACAGGGCGAGGGACGAGCAGTACTTC.

The gene calls are TRBV5-5 and TRBJ1-1; D remains ambiguous. The CDR3 has 13 residues. Germline CDR1 reads SGHKS; CDR2 reads YYEKEE (reference sequence). V was cut by 0 bases and J by 4 bases, with 7 bases left in between. The CDR3 is CASSLGGGTEAFF. The DNA of the CDR3 is TGTGCCAGCAGCTTGGGGGGTGGCACTGAAGCTTTCTTT.

This chain links TRBV7-2 with TRBJ2-6, with D maybe TRBD2 (6 bases). Trimming stripped 4 bases from V and 2 bases from J, with 12 bases between. The CDR3 spans 16 residues. The germline V gene has CDR1 SGHTA and CDR2 FQGNSA. The CDR3 DNA follows: TGTGCCAGCAGCTGGGTTGGGGGGACTGGGGCCAACGTCCTGACTTTC. Amino acid sequence: CASSWVGGTGANVLTF.

This chain's CDR3 is CASSLPPGLAGSNTGELFF. The CDR3 DNA reads as TGTGCCAGCAGCTTGCCCCCGGGACTAGCGGGATCGAACACCGGGGAGCTGTTTTTT. V usage is TRBV7-3 and J usage is TRBJ2-2, with 13 nucleotides matching TRBD2. This CDR3 spans 19 amino acids. Trimming cost V 3 bases and J 0 bases; bases outside gene matches: 7. CDR1 is SGHTA and CDR2 is FQGTGA in the germline V gene.

This clone was seen only a few times. The rearrangement uses TRBV7-3 and TRBJ1-1; D uncertain. This CDR3 has 13 residues. Trimming took 4 bases from V and 1 from J, leaving 7 bases between them. Per the germline V gene, CDR1 is SGHTA and CDR2 is FQGTGA. This chain's CDR3 is CASSSGPNTEAFF. The CDR3 DNA follows: TGTGCCAGCAGCTCTGGGCCGAACACTGAAGCTTTCTTT.

The chain is built from TRBV4-1 and TRBJ2-6, with no clear D. The germline CDR1 and CDR2 sequences are MGHRA and YSYEKL. Trimming stripped 0 bases from V and 4 bases from J, with 16 bases between. CDR3 length: 18 amino acids. CDR3 sequence: CASSQDPGVGLGANVLTF. The CDR3 coding sequence is TGCGCCAGCAGCCAAGATCCCGGTGTCGGGTTAGGGGCCAACGTCCTGACTTTC.

This clone was detected only once. The J gene is TRBJ1-3, the V gene TRBV28; D remains unclear. V was trimmed by 10 bases and J by 4 bases, leaving 11 bases between them. Germline V gene lookup returns CDR1 MDHEN and CDR2 SYDVKM. This CDR3 has 12 residues. The CDR3 reads CATGGYGNTIYF. CDR3 coding DNA: TGTGCCACCGGCGGATACGGAAACACCATATATTTT.

The rearrangement joins TRBV12-2 to TRBJ1-6; the table's D call, TRBD1, was not checked against the DNA. TRBV12-2 is noted as a pseudogene. The CDR3 has 16 amino acids. CDR3: CASPTGPQGAGSPLHF. CDR3 in DNA: TGTGCAAGCCCAACAGGGCCACAGGGAGCAGGTTCACCCCTCCACTTT.

The chain recombines TRBV5-8 with TRBJ1-5; D is uncertain. CDR1 is SGHTS, CDR2 YDEGEE, per germline. The V gene lost 4 bases and the J gene lost 4 bases, with 12 bases spanning the gap. The CDR3 runs to 14 residues. The CDR3 loop is CASSSLLGNQPQHF. The CDR3 DNA reads TGTGCCAGCAGCAGCCTCTTGGGGAATCAGCCCCAGCATTTT.

This chain connects TRBV3-1 (or the pseudogene TRBV3-2) to TRBJ2-7, with 9 bases fitting TRBD1. The length of the CDR3 is 16 residues. Germline V gene lookup returns CDR1 LGHDT and CDR2 YNNKEL (reference sequence). Trimming took 4 bases from V and 2 from J; bases not matched to a gene: 9. The CDR3 DNA is TGTGCCAGCAGCCCCACGGAACAGGGGGCTCCCTACGAGCAGTACTTC. Protein sequence: CASSPTEQGAPYEQYF.